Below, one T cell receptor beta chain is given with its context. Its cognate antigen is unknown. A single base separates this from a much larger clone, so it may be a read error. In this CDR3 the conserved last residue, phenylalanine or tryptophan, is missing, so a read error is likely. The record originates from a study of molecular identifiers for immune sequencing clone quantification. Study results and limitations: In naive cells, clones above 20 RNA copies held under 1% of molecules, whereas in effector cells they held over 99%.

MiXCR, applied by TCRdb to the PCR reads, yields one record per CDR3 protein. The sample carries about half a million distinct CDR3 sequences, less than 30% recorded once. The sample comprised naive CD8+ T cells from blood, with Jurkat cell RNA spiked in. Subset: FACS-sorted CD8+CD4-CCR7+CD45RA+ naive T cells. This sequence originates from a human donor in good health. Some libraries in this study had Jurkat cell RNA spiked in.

CDR3: CSVAAVDTEAFS. In DNA form, the CDR3 reads TGCAGCGTTGCGGCAGTTGACACTGAAGCTTTCTCT. This chain joins TRBV29-1 and TRBJ1-1, with D unclear. In germline, CDR1 is SQVTM, CDR2 ANQGSEA. The CDR3 runs to 12 residues. Trimming removed 4 bases from V and 3 bases from J, with 9 bases in between.